The 32 T cell receptor beta chains below were found in one sample sequenced in a study of technical replicates of blood from a few donors. Libraries were prepared by immunoSEQ multiplex PCR; TCRdb keeps only in-frame clonotypes and omits some of them. The table lists 55,000 to 80,000 clones, over 85% of them singletons. Sequencing input: PBMCs. These receptors all come from a human donor in good health. Some clones in this sample may be carry-over from other donors' samples.

CDR3 nucleotide sequence: TGTGCCAGCAGTCGCGCGGACAGGGGAGCGCCACCCCTCCACTTT. This gives the protein CASSRADRGAPPLHF. The V and J genes are TRBV6-5 and TRBJ1-6; 9 bases are shared with TRBD1. The germline CDR1 and CDR2 sequences are MNHEY and SVGAGI. The CDR3 loop spans 15 amino acids. With V trimmed by 5 bases and J by 11 bases, 10 bases remained unmatched.

CDR3 DNA sequence: TGTGCCAGCAGCGTAGCATATGGGTTGGGCGGGGAAGAGCAGTTCTTC. Translated, it gives CASSVAYGLGGEEQFF. V is TRBV9 and J is TRBJ2-1; D might be TRBD2 (6 bases). Between the trimmed V and J ends, which lost 0 bases and 10 bases, there was a span of 20 bases. Germline lookup yields CDR1 SGDLS and CDR2 YYNGEE. The CDR3 is 16 residues long.

The V gene is TRBV5-1, the J gene TRBJ2-7, with a weak D call TRBD2 (7 bases). V lost 4 bases and J 5 bases, leaving 16 bases between the germline ends. CDR3 length equals 14 residues. Germline values: CDR1 SGHRS, CDR2 YFSETQ. As DNA, the CDR3 is TGCGCCAGCAGCGACAGACGGGGGGCCAACGAGCAGTACTTC. Translation: CASSDRRGANEQYF.

This clone was picked up one time. This chain links TRBV27 with TRBJ1-4; no clear D gene. Germline CDR1 and CDR2: MNHEY and SMNVEV (reference sequence). There are 15 residues in the CDR3. The ends were cut back, 4 bases at V and 7 bases at J, with 16 bases in the middle. In DNA, the CDR3 is TGTGCCAGCAGTTCTCCGAGGGAGGGAAGTGAAAAACTGTTTTTT. It is translated as CASSSPREGSEKLFF.

In regard to this clone: Other nucleotide sequences in the sample specify the same CDR3. The chain recombines TRBV5-1 with TRBJ2-5, with no clear D. V was shortened by 0 bases and J by 2 bases, with 5 bases between the two germline ends. Germline assignment: CDR1 SGHRS and CDR2 YFSETQ. The CDR3 spans 13 residues. The CDR3 protein is CASSLGQQETQYF. DNA for the CDR3: TGCGCCAGCAGCTTGGGGCAGCAAGAGACCCAGTACTTC.

This chain uses TRBV18 with TRBJ2-7, with 7 bases lining up with TRBD2. The germline V gene has CDR1 KGHSH and CDR2 LQKENI. This CDR3 contains 15 residues. V lost 2 bases and J lost 3; bases outside the gene matches: 7. CDR3 loop: CASSPSTGGSYEQYF. The CDR3 DNA reads as TGTGCCAGCTCACCATCGACGGGAGGCAGCTACGAGCAGTACTTC.

The genes are TRBV27 and TRBJ2-2; TRBD2 agrees at 9 bases. Trimming took 7 bases from V and 3 from J; bases not matched to a gene: 6. The germline gives CDR1 MNHEY, CDR2 SMNVEV (reference sequence). CDR3 length equals 15 residues. CDR3 in amino acids: CASTFRTSDTGELFF. CDR3 coding DNA: TGTGCCAGCACCTTTCGGACTAGCGACACCGGGGAGCTGTTTTTT.

V usage is TRBV29-1 and J usage is TRBJ2-7; D is possibly TRBD2 (5 bases). The V gene lost 0 bases and the J gene lost 3 bases, with 12 bases spanning the gap. The length of the CDR3 is 14 residues. The germline gives CDR1 SQVTM, CDR2 ANQGSEA. Written as DNA, the CDR3 is TGCAGCGTTGAAGATCTCAACGAGGGCTACGAGCAGTACTTC. This encodes CSVEDLNEGYEQYF.

This clone was detected once. The chain uses TRBV6-5 and TRBJ1-1, with D tentatively TRBD1 (6 bases). Looked up from germline, CDR1 is MNHEY and CDR2 is SVGAGI. Trimming cost V 9 bases and J 2 bases, with 10 bases left between them. The CDR3 runs 12 residues. The CDR3 sequence: CASKDSNTEAFF. In nucleotides, the CDR3 is TGTGCCAGTAAGGACAGTAACACTGAAGCTTTCTTT.

This chain links TRBV6-5 with TRBJ1-1; the D gene is possibly TRBD1 (5 bases). Deletions cut 7 bases from V and 2 bases from J, with 17 bases between. The CDR3 has 15 residues. Germline V gene sequence: CDR1 MNHEY, CDR2 SVGAGI. The DNA of the CDR3 is TGTGCCAGCAAAATCGGGGGTGGGATTAACACTGAAGCTTTCTTT. Translated, it gives CASKIGGGINTEAFF.

This clone turned up a few times. The chain recombines TRBV7-3 with TRBJ2-2, with D possibly TRBD2 on 6 matching bases. The germline CDR1 and CDR2 sequences are SGHTA and FQGTGA. Trimming shortened V by 5 bases and J by 6 bases, and 10 bases separated the two germline ends. The CDR3 is made up of 13 amino acids. The CDR3 DNA reads as TGTGCCAGCAGCCGGAGGGGACCCGGGGAGCTGTTTTTT. Protein: CASSRRGPGELFF.

The gene calls are TRBV21-1 and TRBJ2-7; TRBD1, the table's D call, lacks a check against the DNA. TRBV21-1 is termed a pseudogene. CDR3 length: 15 amino acids. In DNA form, the CDR3 reads TGTGCCAGCGGACAGGCCCCGTTCGGGTTGTGCGAGCAGTACTTC. Its translation: CASGQAPFGLCEQYF.

The chain uses TRBV12-5 and TRBJ2-5; TRBD1 aligns across 8 bases. The V and J ends lost 0 bases and 2 bases, in that order; junction bases with no gene match: 14. CDR1 and CDR2 from the germline V gene are LGHNT and FRNRAP. The CDR3 loop spans 19 amino acids. The CDR3 loop reads CASGLVLGLLTGEQETQYF. The CDR3 DNA is TGTGCTAGTGGTTTGGTACTGGGTCTCCTGACAGGGGAACAAGAGACCCAGTACTTC.

The chain recombines TRBV11-2 with TRBJ2-7, with 9 bases lining up with TRBD1. The CDR3 extends over 15 amino acids. V trimming: 5 bases; J trimming: 3 bases; junction bases outside the gene matches: 8. The germline V gene has CDR1 SGHAT and CDR2 FQNNGV. Here the CDR3 reads CASSPLGTGIYEQYF. DNA for the CDR3: TGTGCCAGCAGCCCGCTTGGGACAGGGATCTACGAGCAGTACTTC.

The genes are TRBV6-5 and TRBJ1-6; TRBD1 matches 7 bases. CDR3 length: 14 amino acids. V lost 4 bases and J lost 6; bases outside the gene matches: 3. Per the germline V gene, CDR1 is MNHEY and CDR2 is SVGAGI. The CDR3 here is CASSFWDSNSPLHF. The CDR3 bases are TGTGCCAGCAGTTTCTGGGACAGTAATTCACCCCTCCACTTT.

This clone was counted only a few times. This chain joins TRBV4-1 and TRBJ1-2; D perhaps matches TRBD1 (6 bases). The CDR3 length is 15 residues. Germline loops: CDR1 MGHRA, CDR2 YSYEKL. The V end lost 2 bases, the J end lost 3 bases, and 13 bases lay between the germline ends. The CDR3, as DNA: TGCGCCAGCAGCCAAACACAGGGTAGTTACTATGGCTACACCTTC. Protein sequence: CASSQTQGSYYGYTF.

This clone was seen once. This chain uses TRBV6-5 with TRBJ1-1; 8 bases fit TRBD1. This CDR3 is 15 amino acids long. J was trimmed by 9 bases and V by 6 bases; bases with no gene match: 15. Germline-derived CDR1 and CDR2 are MNHEY and SVGAGI. The CDR3 coding sequence is TGTGCCAGCAGGGCGAATGAGGACAGGGACTCAAAAGCTTTCTTT. Its translation: CASRANEDRDSKAFF.

The chain combines TRBV4-3 with TRBJ1-6; 7 nucleotides match TRBD1. This CDR3 is built from 16 residues. The trim removed 6 bases at V and 9 bases at J, leaving 14 bases unmatched. Germline CDR1 is LGHNA and CDR2 is YSLEER. The CDR3 here is CASRAGQVHGASPLHF. The CDR3 bases are TGCGCCAGCAGAGCCGGACAGGTTCATGGTGCTTCACCCCTCCACTTT.

This clone was observed once. The chain recombines TRBV7-6 with TRBJ1-4, with TRBD1 matching over 7 bases. V shed 5 bases, J shed 5 bases, and the junction held 2 bases outside the gene matches. The CDR3 consists of 13 residues. Germline V gene sequence: CDR1 SGHVS, CDR2 FNYEAQ. CDR3 loop: CASSQDRNEKLFF. The CDR3 DNA is TGTGCCAGCAGCCAGGACAGGAATGAAAAACTGTTTTTT.

CDR3: CASSHRGGATSYNEQFF. The DNA for the CDR3 is TGCGCCAGCAGCCATCGGGGGGGAGCGACCTCCTACAATGAGCAGTTCTTC. The genes are TRBV4-1 and TRBJ2-1, with 8 bases identical to TRBD2. Trimming took 3 bases from V and 0 from J; bases not matched to a gene: 7. CDR1 and CDR2 from the germline V gene are MGHRA and YSYEKL. The CDR3 is 17 amino acids.

The gene calls are TRBV6-4 and TRBJ2-1; TRBD2 agrees at 9 bases. Germline-derived CDR1 and CDR2 are MRHNA and SNTAGT. V gave up 3 bases and J gave up 7 bases; unmatched junction bases: 4. CDR3 length: 14 amino acids. The CDR3 sequence: CASSEGSGSNEQFF. The CDR3 DNA reads as TGTGCCAGCAGTGAGGGTAGCGGGAGTAATGAGCAGTTCTTC.

The rearrangement links TRBV27 to TRBJ1-1; tentatively, D is TRBD1 (6 bases). V was pared by 9 bases and J by 1 base, with 18 bases between. Germline V gene data show CDR1 as MNHEY and CDR2 as SMNVEV (reference sequence). The CDR3 is made up of 15 amino acids. CDR3 sequence: CASKIGDNQNTEAFF. In nucleotides, the CDR3 is TGTGCCAGTAAAATAGGGGACAATCAGAACACTGAAGCTTTCTTT.

The chain employs TRBV21-1 and TRBJ2-7; TRBD1, the D gene given by the table, was not confirmed from the DNA. TRBV21-1 is annotated as a pseudogene. The CDR3 is 16 amino acids. The DNA of the CDR3 is TGTGCCAGCAGCAAGGCGAACAGGGGTCGATCCTACGAGCAGTACTTC. Its translation is CASSKANRGRSYEQYF.

This clone was seen only a few times. V gene TRBV7-6 combines with J gene TRBJ2-3; 11 bases are a match to TRBD2. Germline CDR1 reads SGHVS; CDR2 reads FNYEAQ. This CDR3 is built from 18 residues. Trimming took 3 bases from V and 0 from J; bases not matched to a gene: 8. CDR3 sequence reads: CASSFSGGAHRSTDTQYF. The CDR3 bases are TGTGCCAGCAGCTTTAGCGGGGGGGCCCATAGGAGCACAGATACGCAGTATTTT.

V gene TRBV1 combines with J gene TRBJ1-5; the table's D gene call, TRBD1, was not cross checked with the DNA. TRBV1 has pseudogene status. This CDR3 is 15 amino acids long. In DNA, the CDR3 is TGCACCAGCAGCCAGGGGGACAGGGGTGGACAGCCCCAGCATTTT. This encodes CTSSQGDRGGQPQHF.

The chain has TRBV4-2 and TRBJ1-1, with D perhaps matching TRBD1 (6 bases). The germline CDR1 and CDR2 sequences are LGHNA and YNFKEQ. The CDR3 is made up of 15 amino acids. Trimming pared 4 bases from V and 2 bases from J, leaving 14 bases between. As DNA, the CDR3 is TGTGCCAGCAGCCCCCTGACAGGTAGAAACACTGAAGCTTTCTTT. Its protein product is CASSPLTGRNTEAFF.

The chain joins TRBV7-2 to TRBJ2-7; 8 nucleotides align to TRBD1. The length of the CDR3 is 13 residues. In germline, CDR1 is SGHTA, CDR2 FQGNSA. V was clipped by 8 bases and J by 7 bases; unmatched bases: 10. CDR3 amino acids: CASGPQGAWEQYF. For the CDR3, the DNA is TGTGCCAGCGGCCCGCAGGGGGCGTGGGAGCAGTACTTC. The entire variable domain, with the rest obtained from reference TRBV7-2 and TRBJ2-7, is as follows: GAGVSQSPSNKVTEKGKDVELRCDPISGHTALYWYRQSLGQGLEFLIYFQGNSAPDKSGLPSDRFSAERTGGSVSTLTIQRTQQEDSAVYLCASGPQGAWEQYFGPGTRLTVT.

This clone was counted only a few times. This chain links TRBV14 with TRBJ2-1, with TRBD2 matching over 12 bases. The CDR3 loop spans 15 amino acids. CDR1 SGHDN and CDR2 FVKESK come from the germline V gene. Unmatched junction bases numbered 5, after V lost 4 bases and J lost 7 bases. CDR3 amino acids: CASSPWTSGKNEQFF. CDR3 nucleotide sequence: TGTGCCAGCAGCCCCTGGACTAGCGGGAAGAATGAGCAGTTCTTC.

The chain is built from TRBV11-2 and TRBJ2-7, with 10 nucleotides matching TRBD2. The CDR3 is made up of 16 amino acids. Germline loops: CDR1 SGHAT, CDR2 FQNNGV. The trim removed 5 bases at V and 6 bases at J, leaving 13 bases unmatched. CDR3 residues: CASSPQGLAGVLEQYF. DNA for the CDR3: TGTGCCAGCAGCCCCCAAGGGCTAGCGGGGGTACTCGAGCAGTACTTC.

The chain couples TRBV6-5 to TRBJ2-1, with D perhaps matching TRBD2 (6 bases). The CDR3 length is 14 residues. V was trimmed by 7 bases and J by 3 bases, leaving 13 bases between them. Germline V gives CDR1 MNHEY, CDR2 SVGAGI. The CDR3 loop is CASKLGDFYNEQFF. Here the CDR3 DNA reads TGTGCCAGCAAATTGGGGGACTTCTACAATGAGCAGTTCTTC.

V and J are TRBV2 and TRBJ2-2, with D uncertain. Trimming cost V 5 bases and J 1 base, with 20 bases left between them. Germline lookup yields CDR1 SNHLY and CDR2 FYNNEI. The CDR3 is 18 amino acids. As DNA, the CDR3 is TGTGCCAGCAGTAACCCCTCCTGGTCGGGTATGAACACCGGGGAGCTGTTTTTT. Residues: CASSNPSWSGMNTGELFF.

The rearrangement uses TRBV5-1 and TRBJ1-1; D is perhaps TRBD1 (6 bases). This CDR3 region has 17 residues. CDR1 and CDR2 (germline): SGHRS, YFSETQ. The V end lost 4 bases, the J end lost 0 bases, and 19 bases lay between the germline ends. The CDR3 DNA follows: TGCGCCAGCAGCCCAAATCCGGACAGAAGTCTGAACACTGAAGCTTTCTTT. This encodes CASSPNPDRSLNTEAFF.